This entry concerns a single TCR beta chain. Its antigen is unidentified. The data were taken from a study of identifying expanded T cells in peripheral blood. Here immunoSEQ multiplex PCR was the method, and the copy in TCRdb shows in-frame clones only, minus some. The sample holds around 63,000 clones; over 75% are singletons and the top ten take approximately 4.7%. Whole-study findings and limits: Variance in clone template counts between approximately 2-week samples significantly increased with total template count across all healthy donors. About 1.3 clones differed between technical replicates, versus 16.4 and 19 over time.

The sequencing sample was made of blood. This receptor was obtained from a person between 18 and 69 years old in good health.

CDR3 sequence: CASSSRGEETEAFF. The CDR3 bases are TGTGCCAGCAGTTCGAGGGGGGAGGAGACTGAAGCTTTCTTT. V usage is TRBV6-5 and J usage is TRBJ1-1, with D tentatively TRBD1 (6 bases). The ends were cut back, 4 bases at V and 5 bases at J, with 14 bases in the middle. The CDR3 loop spans 14 amino acids. Germline V gene lookup returns CDR1 MNHEY and CDR2 SVGAGI.